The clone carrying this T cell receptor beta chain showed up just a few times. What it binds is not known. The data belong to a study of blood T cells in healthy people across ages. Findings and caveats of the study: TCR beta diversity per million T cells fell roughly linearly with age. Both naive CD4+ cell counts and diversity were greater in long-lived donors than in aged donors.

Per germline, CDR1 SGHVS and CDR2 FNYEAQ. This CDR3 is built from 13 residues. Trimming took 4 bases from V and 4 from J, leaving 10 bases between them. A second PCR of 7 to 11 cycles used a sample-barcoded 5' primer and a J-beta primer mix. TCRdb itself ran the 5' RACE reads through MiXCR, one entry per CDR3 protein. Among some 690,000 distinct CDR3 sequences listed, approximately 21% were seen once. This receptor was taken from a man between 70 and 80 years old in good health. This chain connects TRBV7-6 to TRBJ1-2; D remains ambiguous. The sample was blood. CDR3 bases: TGTGCCAGCAGCTCAGGACTGAGCTATGGCTACACCTTC. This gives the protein CASSSGLSYGYTF.